The 22 T cell receptor beta chains given below trace back to one sample, sequenced in a study of shared clonotypes between healthy human individuals. Generated by immunoSEQ multiplex PCR, the TCRdb table keeps only in-frame clones and is missing some. This sample yields about 2.4 million clones, of which over 85% are seen a single time; about 0.34% belongs to the top ten. Sequenced material: naive CD4+ T cells from PBMCs. Stated subset: CD45RA+ positively selected. The receptor set was obtained from a man younger than 35 in good health. Some clones in this sample may be carry-over from other donors' samples.

Concerning this clone itself: Other DNA sequences in the same sample also yield this CDR3. J is TRBJ1-2 and V is TRBV15; D unresolved. Between the trimmed V and J ends, which lost 0 bases and 0 bases, there was a span of 8 bases. The V gene's germline CDR1 is LNHNV and CDR2 YYDKDF (reference sequence). The CDR3 sequence is 15 residues long. As DNA, the CDR3 is TGTGCCACCAGCAGAGAGGTCGGAGCTAACTATGGCTACACCTTC. Translation gives CATSREVGANYGYTF.

This chain uses TRBV14 with TRBJ2-1; TRBD1 is a possible D gene (5 bases). The CDR3 has 11 residues. V lost 5 bases and J lost 8, with 7 bases in between. Germline values: CDR1 SGHDN, CDR2 FVKESK. CDR3 amino acids: CASSGHHEQFF. CDR3 nucleotides: TGTGCCAGCAGCGGACACCATGAGCAGTTCTTC.

The chain uses TRBV10-3 and TRBJ2-1; the D call may be TRBD1 or TRBD2 (5 bases each). The V gene lost 6 bases and the J gene lost 4 bases, with 16 bases spanning the gap. The CDR3 contains 15 residues. Germline V CDR1 and CDR2: ENHRY, SYGVKD. The chain's CDR3 is CAIREGPKAYNEQFF. DNA of the CDR3: TGTGCCATCAGAGAGGGACCGAAGGCATACAATGAGCAGTTCTTC.

The V and J genes are TRBV6-4 and TRBJ2-1; D assignment may be TRBD1 or TRBD2 (6 bases each). The CDR3 has 16 residues. Trimming removed 2 bases from V and 0 bases from J, with 11 bases in between. Germline CDR1 is MRHNA and CDR2 is SNTAGT. The CDR3 here is CASSDRGGSSYNEQFF. The DNA of the CDR3 is TGTGCCAGCAGTGACAGAGGGGGGAGCTCCTACAATGAGCAGTTCTTC.

The V and J genes are TRBV28 and TRBJ1-4; 8 bases are shared with TRBD1. After removal of 7 bases from V and 8 bases from J, the junction contained 9 bases not matched to a gene. From germline, CDR1 is MDHEN and CDR2 SYDVKM. The CDR3 is made up of 14 amino acids. The CDR3 sequence: CASTRDRQGEKLFF. The CDR3 DNA follows: TGTGCCAGCACCAGGGACAGGCAAGGAGAAAAACTGTTTTTT. The full variable domain, in which reference TRBV28 and TRBJ1-4 provide the parts outside the CDR3, is DVKVTQSSRYLVKRTGEKVFLECVQDMDHENMFWYRQDPGLGLRLIYFSYDVKMKEKGDIPEGYSVSREKKERFSLILESASTNQTSMYLCASTRDRQGEKLFFGSGTQLSVL.

This sequence joins TRBV6-1 and TRBJ2-1, with D possibly called TRBD1 or TRBD2 (5 bases each). In germline, CDR1 is MNHNS, CDR2 SASEGT. The CDR3 is 15 amino acids. Trimming removed 4 bases from V and 9 bases from J, with 19 bases in between. The CDR3 region is CASSVWQLGESEQFF. The DNA for the CDR3 is TGTGCCAGCAGTGTATGGCAGTTGGGGGAGAGTGAGCAGTTCTTC.

V and J are TRBV7-2 and TRBJ2-2; D is unclear. This CDR3 comprises 13 residues. CDR1 is SGHTA and CDR2 is FQGNSA in the germline V gene. The CDR3 loop reads CGTGLQNTGELFF. DNA of the CDR3: TGTGGAACCGGCCTCCAGAACACCGGGGAGCTGTTTTTT.

The chain links TRBV2 to TRBJ2-2, with D unclear. V dropped 4 bases and J dropped 5 bases, with 8 bases sitting between them. The CDR3 extends over 13 amino acids. Germline V gene sequence: CDR1 SNHLY, CDR2 FYNNEI. CDR3 coding DNA: TGTGCCAGCAGTGGGGGTCAGACCGGGGAGCTGTTTTTT. Amino acid sequence: CASSGGQTGELFF.

A word on this clone: Additional DNA sequences in this sample encode the identical CDR3. The chain recombines TRBV9 with TRBJ1-2; the D gene is possibly TRBD1 (5 bases). CDR3 length: 14 residues. V gave up 4 bases and J gave up 5 bases, with 15 bases separating them. The germline V gene has CDR1 SGDLS and CDR2 YYNGEE. The DNA of the CDR3 is TGTGCCAGCAGCCCAGGTCAGGGTATTTATGGCTACACCTTC. The encoded protein is CASSPGQGIYGYTF.

The chain uses TRBV18 and TRBJ2-7, with 10 bases aligning to TRBD1. Germline V CDR1 and CDR2: KGHSH, LQKENI. Trimming cost V 5 bases and J 1 base; bases outside gene matches: 5. The CDR3 runs 15 residues. The CDR3 DNA is TGTGCCAGCTCAGAAGGGACAGGGGAGTCCTACGAGCAGTACTTC. Residues: CASSEGTGESYEQYF.

The chain has TRBV6-5 and TRBJ2-7, with a possible D match to TRBD2 (5 bases). CDR1 is MNHEY, CDR2 SVGAGI, per germline. The CDR3 covers 15 residues. V shed 6 bases and J shed 2 bases, with 17 bases lying between them. The CDR3 nucleotides read TGTGCCAGCAGGCATCACCGGGGTGCTACCTACGAGCAGTACTTC. It specifies CASRHHRGATYEQYF.

The chain is built from TRBV5-1 and TRBJ2-1; 7 nucleotides line up with TRBD2. CDR1 and CDR2 from the germline V gene are SGHRS and YFSETQ. The J segment lost 4 bases and the V segment lost 4 bases, leaving 11 bases of the junction unmatched. The CDR3 sequence is 16 residues long. The CDR3 loop is CASSPALLAVYNEQFF. The CDR3 coding sequence is TGCGCCAGCAGCCCGGCCCTGCTAGCGGTTTACAATGAGCAGTTCTTC.

V usage is TRBV5-5 and J usage is TRBJ1-4; D unclear. This CDR3 has 16 residues. Trimming took 0 bases from V and 6 from J, leaving 15 bases between them. Germline V gene data show CDR1 as SGHKS and CDR2 as YYEKEE (reference sequence). The CDR3 DNA reads TGTGCCAGCAGCTTGGCCCCGACCCGGGCATATGAAAAACTGTTTTTT. This codes for CASSLAPTRAYEKLFF.

Comments on this clone: Different DNA sequences within this sample yield the same CDR3. The chain carries TRBV28 and TRBJ2-7; 9 bases match TRBD1. The CDR3 has 15 residues. In germline, CDR1 is MDHEN, CDR2 SYDVKM. V shed 6 bases, J shed 2 bases, and the junction held 8 bases outside the gene matches. The CDR3 DNA reads as TGTGCCAGCAGCCTAACGGGACAGGGTACCTACGAGCAGTACTTC. It specifies CASSLTGQGTYEQYF.

The chain has TRBV9 and TRBJ2-5; D ambiguous. Germline CDR1 is SGDLS and CDR2 is YYNGEE. This CDR3 comprises 12 residues. V was cut by 4 bases and J by 5 bases, with 9 bases left in between. CDR3 coding DNA: TGTGCCAGCAGCCGGTCGTGGGAGACCCAGTACTTC. Amino acid sequence: CASSRSWETQYF.

In the case of this clone: This sample also contains other DNA sequences that code for the same CDR3. The chain has TRBV28 and TRBJ2-5; D is uncertain. V was cut by 6 bases and J by 4 bases, with 6 bases left in between. The CDR3 consists of 11 residues. Germline CDR1 MDHEN, CDR2 SYDVKM. CDR3 coding DNA: TGTGCCAGCAGCCCTCGAGAGACCCAGTACTTC. The encoded protein is CASSPRETQYF. Using reference TRBV28 and TRBJ2-5 for the parts outside the CDR3, the full variable domain is DVKVTQSSRYLVKRTGEKVFLECVQDMDHENMFWYRQDPGLGLRLIYFSYDVKMKEKGDIPEGYSVSREKKERFSLILESASTNQTSMYLCASSPRETQYFGPGTRLLVL.

The chain is built from TRBV4-2 and TRBJ2-7; 7 bases are shared with TRBD1. The CDR3 is 13 residues long. CDR1 and CDR2 (germline): LGHNA, YNFKEQ. The V gene end was trimmed by 2 bases and the J gene end by 4 bases; junction bases not matched to a gene: 2. The CDR3 reads CASSQRQGYEQYF. In nucleotides, the CDR3 is TGTGCCAGCAGCCAAAGACAGGGATACGAGCAGTACTTC.

This chain connects TRBV5-1 to TRBJ2-7; D remains unclear. CDR1 SGHRS and CDR2 YFSETQ come from the germline V gene. Trimming pared 0 bases from V and 5 bases from J, leaving 12 bases between. This CDR3 region has 14 residues. CDR3 in DNA: TGCGCCAGCAGCTTGGGACCGGGTTCCGACGAGCAGTACTTC. It translates to CASSLGPGSDEQYF.

This chain uses TRBV2 with TRBJ2-1; D assignment may be TRBD1 or TRBD2 (5 bases each). This CDR3 spans 14 amino acids. Germline V gives CDR1 SNHLY, CDR2 FYNNEI. Trimming took off 7 bases at V and 9 bases at J, with 19 bases between the two ends. The DNA for the CDR3 is TGTGCCAGCACGGCCCGGGGCAGGGATGGTGAGCAGTTCTTC. The encoded protein is CASTARGRDGEQFF.

As to this clone: Without the conserved terminal phenylalanine or tryptophan, this CDR3 likely stems from a read error. The limits of the CDR3 on the DNA are not certain, so only TCRdb's listed CDR3 is given. This rearrangement joins TRBV29-1 to TRBJ1-2; no DNA check was done on the table's D call, TRBD1. CDR1 and CDR2 (germline): SQVTM, ANQGSEA. The CDR3 contains 8 residues when both ends are counted. CDR3 loop: CSAGTGNV.

The chain is built from TRBV2 and TRBJ2-7; D not certain. Trimming removed 6 bases from V and 5 bases from J, with 11 bases in between. This CDR3 region has 12 residues. Germline V gene data show CDR1 as SNHLY and CDR2 as FYNNEI. The chain's CDR3 is CASSPLSNEQYF. The CDR3 DNA reads TGTGCCAGCAGCCCCCTCAGCAACGAGCAGTACTTC.

The rearrangement uses TRBV27 and TRBJ2-1, with 8 bases that match TRBD2. The length of the CDR3 is 15 residues. Trimming cost V 4 bases and J 10 bases; bases outside gene matches: 12. CDR1 is MNHEY, CDR2 SMNVEV, per germline (reference sequence). In DNA form, the CDR3 reads TGTGCCAGCAGTTCCTCGGGGAGCGGGAGTGGGGAGCAGTTCTTC. This translates into CASSSSGSGSGEQFF.